The 17 T cell receptor beta chains below all came from one sample that was sequenced in a study of beta chain features in type 1 diabetes. Sequencing targeted expressed TCRB transcripts, as all isolated RNA had been reverse transcribed. Assay: immunoSEQ multiplex PCR; the TCRdb copy retains only in-frame clones and omits some. The table lists approximately 150,000 clones, over 8% of them singletons, with about 0.6% in the top ten. Sequenced sample: central memory CD4+ T cells from blood. The receptors come from a woman aged 40 to 50 in good health.

The genes are TRBV6-1 and TRBJ1-2, with 7 bases fitting TRBD1. V shed 8 bases, J shed 7 bases, and the junction held 13 bases outside the gene matches. This CDR3 region has 14 residues. Germline V CDR1 and CDR2: MNHNS, SASEGT. The CDR3 coding sequence is TGTGCCAGCGGGAATCCTCAGGGGGTATTTGGCTACACCTTC. Its protein is CASGNPQGVFGYTF.

This clone was observed a few times. This rearrangement joins TRBV19 to TRBJ2-3, with D perhaps TRBD2 (7 bases). The CDR3 contains 15 residues. The V end lost 3 bases, the J end lost 6 bases, and 16 bases lay between the germline ends. Germline V lookup: CDR1 LNHDA, CDR2 SQIVND (reference sequence). This CDR3 reads CASSIGGRGGDTQYF. CDR3 DNA sequence: TGTGCCAGTAGTATCGGGGGCAGGGGAGGGGATACGCAGTATTTT.

This chain connects TRBV18 to TRBJ2-7, with 8 bases matching TRBD1. The junction had 6 bases not matched to a gene; V was cut back by 0 bases and J by 2 bases. Germline V lookup: CDR1 KGHSH, CDR2 LQKENI. CDR3 length: 16 residues. CDR3 region: CASSPPTGGFTYEQYF. In nucleotides, the CDR3 is TGTGCCAGCTCACCACCTACAGGGGGGTTTACCTACGAGCAGTACTTC.

This clone has just one count. The gene calls are TRBV27 and TRBJ2-7, with TRBD1 as a possible D gene (6 bases). Germline V gene data show CDR1 as MNHEY and CDR2 as SMNVEV (reference sequence). V shed 4 bases and J shed 4 bases, with 17 bases lying between them. The CDR3 runs 15 residues. The CDR3 loop is CASSSTGPGNYEQYF. In DNA form, the CDR3 reads TGTGCCAGCAGTTCGACAGGCCCCGGTAATTACGAGCAGTACTTC.

The chain is built from TRBV5-6 and TRBJ1-2; D possibly corresponds to TRBD1 (6 bases). The length of the CDR3 is 14 residues. The V gene's germline CDR1 is SGHDT and CDR2 YYEEEE. V lost 4 bases and J 5 bases, leaving 15 bases between the germline ends. The chain's CDR3 is CASSREQGSYGYTF. CDR3 in DNA: TGTGCCAGCAGCCGAGAACAGGGATCATATGGCTACACCTTC.

This clone was picked up a small number of times. V usage is TRBV5-1 and J usage is TRBJ1-2; 8 positions match TRBD1. The J segment lost 4 bases and the V segment lost 4 bases, leaving 3 bases of the junction unmatched. CDR1 SGHRS and CDR2 YFSETQ come from the germline V gene. The CDR3 runs to 13 residues. CDR3 nucleotides: TGCGCCAGCAGCCCGACAGGGGCCTATGGCTACACCTTC. This sequence encodes CASSPTGAYGYTF.

On this clone itself: It differs at one base from a far larger clone, so likely a read error. The gene calls are TRBV7-9 and TRBJ2-3, with TRBD2 matching 7 bases. Germline V gene sequence: CDR1 SEHNR, CDR2 FQNEAQ (reference sequence). After removal of 5 bases from V and 6 bases from J, the junction contained 11 bases not matched to a gene. This CDR3 comprises 15 residues. For the CDR3, the DNA is TGTGCCAGCAGCCTAAGCGGGGACCTTCGGGATACGCAGTATTTT. Translated, it gives CASSLSGDLRDTQYF.

The chain uses TRBV6-6 and TRBJ2-1; TRBD1 might be the D (6 bases). The ends were cut back, 5 bases at V and 12 bases at J, with 11 bases in the middle. The germline V gene has CDR1 MNHNY and CDR2 SVGAGI (reference sequence). The CDR3 extends over 11 amino acids. CDR3 amino acids: CASSRDIWQFF. CDR3 nucleotides: TGTGCCAGCAGTAGGGACATTTGGCAGTTCTTC.

The CDR3 DNA follows: TGTGCCAGCAGCTTACTCGCCAGCTCTAGACAGACTTATAGCAATCAGCCCCAGCATTTT. Encoded protein: CASSLLASSRQTYSNQPQHF. V gene TRBV7-8 combines with J gene TRBJ1-5; D possibly corresponds to TRBD1 (5 bases). CDR3 length: 20 residues. V lost 2 bases to trimming and J lost 0 bases, with 23 bases between them. Germline V gene sequence: CDR1 SGHVS, CDR2 FQNEAQ.

The genes are TRBV18 and TRBJ2-7; perhaps TRBD2 as D (6 bases). There are 17 residues in the CDR3. The V gene's germline CDR1 is KGHSH and CDR2 LQKENI. V lost 3 bases to trimming and J lost 2 bases, with 20 bases between them. For the CDR3, the DNA is TGTGCCAGCTCACCCCTCCCGGGCCAGGGAGGAACCTACGAGCAGTACTTC. It translates to CASSPLPGQGGTYEQYF.

This clone has more than one count but fewer than ten. V usage is TRBV5-1 and J usage is TRBJ2-1, with a tentative D call TRBD2 (5 bases). This CDR3 contains 14 residues. The germline V and J ends were trimmed by 3 bases and 9 bases, with 16 bases remaining between them. CDR1 and CDR2 from the germline V gene are SGHRS and YFSETQ. The CDR3 sequence is CASSSAAGVGEQFF. The DNA of the CDR3 is TGCGCCAGCAGCTCCGCGGCCGGGGTGGGTGAGCAGTTCTTC.

The genes are TRBV2 and TRBJ1-2, with a tentative D call TRBD1 (6 bases). Trimming shortened V by 3 bases and J by 0 bases, and 17 bases separated the two germline ends. The CDR3 runs to 17 residues. Germline CDR1 SNHLY, CDR2 FYNNEI. The CDR3 coding sequence is TGTGCCAGCAGTGACCAGGCCTGGACAGCAGCTAACTATGGCTACACCTTC. It encodes CASSDQAWTAANYGYTF.

This clone has a handful of counts. This rearrangement joins TRBV7-2 to TRBJ2-1; 9 bases fit TRBD2. The CDR3 extends over 16 amino acids. Per the germline V gene, CDR1 is SGHTA and CDR2 is FQGNSA. Losses at the gene ends were 1 base for V and 7 bases for J; bases not matched to a gene: 8. The CDR3 region has the DNA TGTGCCAGCAGCTTAGTCGGCGCTAGCGGGGCTAATGAGCAGTTCTTC. Translation: CASSLVGASGANEQFF.

This rearrangement joins TRBV11-1 to TRBJ2-5; 15 nucleotides align to TRBD2. V lost 4 bases to trimming and J lost 5 bases; unmatched junction nucleotides: 11. This CDR3 contains 18 residues. CDR1 SGHAT and CDR2 FQDESV come from the germline V gene (reference sequence). DNA of the CDR3: TGTGCCAGCAGCTATCCTCGGACTAGCGGGGGGGCCGGGGAGACCCAGTACTTC. It translates to CASSYPRTSGGAGETQYF.

This clone was counted between two and nine times. The chain carries TRBV2 and TRBJ2-5; D ambiguous. This CDR3 has 13 amino acids. The germline gives CDR1 SNHLY, CDR2 FYNNEI. The CDR3 DNA follows: TGTGCAAGGAGAGGCGGCCCCAGTGAGACCCAGTACTTC. Translating gives CARRGGPSETQYF.

The genes are TRBV7-2 and TRBJ2-6, with D tentatively TRBD1 (5 bases). This CDR3 contains 13 residues. Trimming took 8 bases from V and 1 from J, leaving 6 bases between them. Germline V gene sequence: CDR1 SGHTA, CDR2 FQGNSA. The CDR3 DNA sequence: TGTGCCAGCGGGGCATCTGGGGCCAACGTCCTGACTTTC. As protein: CASGASGANVLTF.

This clone occurred a few times. This rearrangement joins TRBV5-6 to TRBJ1-6, with 9 bases that match TRBD1. Germline assignment: CDR1 SGHDT and CDR2 YYEEEE. This CDR3 has 14 residues. V lost 4 bases to trimming and J lost 7 bases; unmatched junction nucleotides: 3. The CDR3 sequence: CASSLGQGNSPLHF. In nucleotides, the CDR3 is TGTGCCAGCAGCCTCGGACAGGGGAATTCACCCCTCCACTTT.